This entry features one T cell receptor (beta chain) sequence. A much bigger clone sits one base away, suggesting this may be a read error. Indicated time point: sample taken at primary tumor resection. Without sorting, whole RNA was sequenced from tumor, nontumor lung or frozen PBMC. The donors comprised about 70 untreated early-stage non-small cell lung cancer patients. Germline CDR1 is LGHDT and CDR2 is YNNKEL (reference sequence). The CDR3 contains 12 residues. Individual TCR cDNA molecules each bore their own unique molecular identifier. TCRdb analysed the 5' RACE reads with MiXCR anew, one entry per CDR3 protein. The sample has more than 12,000 distinct CDR3 sequences; roughly 10% are singletons. The record originates from a study of spatial heterogeneity in lung cancer.

Sequences were derived from PBMCs, sampled at surgery. This clonotype was sampled from a female donor with early-stage non-small cell lung cancer. This chain uses TRBV3-1 with TRBJ2-7; perhaps TRBD2 as D (6 bases). Here the CDR3 DNA reads TGTGGCAGCAGCCAGGGACTCTACGAGCAGTACTTC. Residues: CGSSQGLYEQYF.